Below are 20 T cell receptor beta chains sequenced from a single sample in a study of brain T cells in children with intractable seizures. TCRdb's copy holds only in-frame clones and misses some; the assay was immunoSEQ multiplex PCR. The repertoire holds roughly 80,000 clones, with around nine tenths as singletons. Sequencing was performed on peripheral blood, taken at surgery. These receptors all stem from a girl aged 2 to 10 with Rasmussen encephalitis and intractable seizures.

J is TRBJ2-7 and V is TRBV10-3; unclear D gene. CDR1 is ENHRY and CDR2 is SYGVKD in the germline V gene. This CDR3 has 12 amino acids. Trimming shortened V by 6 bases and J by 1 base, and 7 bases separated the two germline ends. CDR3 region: CAISGPSYEQYF. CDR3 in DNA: TGTGCCATCAGCGGCCCGTCCTACGAGCAGTACTTC.

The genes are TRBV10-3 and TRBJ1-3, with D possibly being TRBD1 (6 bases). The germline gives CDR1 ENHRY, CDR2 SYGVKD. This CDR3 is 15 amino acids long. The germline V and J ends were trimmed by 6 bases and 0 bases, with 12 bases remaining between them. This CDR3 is CAIRRQDSSGNTIYF. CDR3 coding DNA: TGTGCCATCAGGAGACAGGACAGCTCTGGAAACACCATATATTTT.

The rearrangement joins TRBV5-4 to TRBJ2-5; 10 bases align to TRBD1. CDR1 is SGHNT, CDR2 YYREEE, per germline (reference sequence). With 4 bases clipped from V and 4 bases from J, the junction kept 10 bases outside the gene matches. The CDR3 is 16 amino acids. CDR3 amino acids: CASSLPGQGKGETQYF. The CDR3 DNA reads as TGTGCCAGCAGCCTTCCGGGACAGGGGAAAGGAGAGACCCAGTACTTC.

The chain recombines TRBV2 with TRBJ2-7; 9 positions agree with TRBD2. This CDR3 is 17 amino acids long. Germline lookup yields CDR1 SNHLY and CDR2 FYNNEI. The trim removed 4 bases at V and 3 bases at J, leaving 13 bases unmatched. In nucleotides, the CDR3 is TGTGCCAGCAGTGGTCCCCAGACTAGCGGCCCTTACTACGAGCAGTACTTC. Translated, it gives CASSGPQTSGPYYEQYF.

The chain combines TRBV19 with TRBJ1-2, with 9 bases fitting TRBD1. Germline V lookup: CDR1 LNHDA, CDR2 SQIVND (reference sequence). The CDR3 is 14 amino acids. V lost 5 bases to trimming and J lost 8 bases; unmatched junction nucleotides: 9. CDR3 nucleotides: TGTGCCAGTAGTCCTCCCGGACAGGGGACGGGCTACACCTTC. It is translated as CASSPPGQGTGYTF.

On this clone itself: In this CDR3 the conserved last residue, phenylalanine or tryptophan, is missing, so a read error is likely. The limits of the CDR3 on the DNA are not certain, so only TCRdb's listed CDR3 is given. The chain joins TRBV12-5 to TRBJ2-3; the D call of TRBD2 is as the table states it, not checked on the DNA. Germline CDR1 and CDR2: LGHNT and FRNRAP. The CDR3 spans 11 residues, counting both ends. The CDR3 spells CASGLRDYTTI.

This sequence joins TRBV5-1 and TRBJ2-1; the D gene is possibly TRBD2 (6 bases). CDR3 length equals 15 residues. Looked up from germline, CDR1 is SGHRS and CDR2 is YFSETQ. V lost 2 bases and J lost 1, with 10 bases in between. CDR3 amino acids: CASSLQEGSYNEQFF. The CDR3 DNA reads TGCGCCAGCAGCTTACAGGAGGGATCCTACAATGAGCAGTTCTTC.

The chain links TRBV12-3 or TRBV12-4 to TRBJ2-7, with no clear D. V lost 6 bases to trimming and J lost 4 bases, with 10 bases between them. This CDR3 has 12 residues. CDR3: CASREGPYEQYF. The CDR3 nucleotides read TGTGCCAGCAGGGAAGGTCCGTACGAGCAGTACTTC.

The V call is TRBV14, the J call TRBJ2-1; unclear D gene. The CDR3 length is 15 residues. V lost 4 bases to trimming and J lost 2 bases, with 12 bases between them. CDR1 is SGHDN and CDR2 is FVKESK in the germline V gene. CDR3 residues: CASSLGRNTYNEQFF. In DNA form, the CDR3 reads TGTGCCAGCAGCCTCGGGCGGAATACCTACAATGAGCAGTTCTTC.

CDR3 nucleotides: TGCGCCAGTCATCCAAACAGGGGCTACAATGAGCAGTTCTTC. Translation gives CASHPNRGYNEQFF. The chain recombines TRBV5-1 with TRBJ2-1; 7 bases line up with TRBD1. The CDR3 is 14 residues long. With V trimmed by 8 bases and J by 3 bases, 8 bases remained unmatched. The germline gives CDR1 SGHRS, CDR2 YFSETQ.

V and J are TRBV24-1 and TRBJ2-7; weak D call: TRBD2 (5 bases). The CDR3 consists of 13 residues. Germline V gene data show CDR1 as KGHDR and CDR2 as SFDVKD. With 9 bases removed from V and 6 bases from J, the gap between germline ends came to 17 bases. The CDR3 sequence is CATRSGDLTEQYF. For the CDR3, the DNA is TGTGCCACCCGCAGCGGAGACCTTACCGAGCAGTACTTC.

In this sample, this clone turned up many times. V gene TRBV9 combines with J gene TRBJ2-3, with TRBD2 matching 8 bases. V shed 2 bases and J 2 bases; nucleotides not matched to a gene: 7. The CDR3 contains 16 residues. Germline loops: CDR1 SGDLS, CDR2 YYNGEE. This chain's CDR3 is CASSVSLSGNTDTQYF. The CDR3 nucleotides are TGTGCCAGCAGCGTTAGCCTTAGCGGGAACACAGATACGCAGTATTTT.

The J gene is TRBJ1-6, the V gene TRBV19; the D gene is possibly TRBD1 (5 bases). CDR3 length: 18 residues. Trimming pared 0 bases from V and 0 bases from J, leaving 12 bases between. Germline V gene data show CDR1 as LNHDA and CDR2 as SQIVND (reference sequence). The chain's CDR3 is CASSIDGTASSYNSPLHF. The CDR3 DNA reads TGTGCCAGTAGTATAGATGGGACCGCGAGCTCCTATAATTCACCCCTCCACTTT.

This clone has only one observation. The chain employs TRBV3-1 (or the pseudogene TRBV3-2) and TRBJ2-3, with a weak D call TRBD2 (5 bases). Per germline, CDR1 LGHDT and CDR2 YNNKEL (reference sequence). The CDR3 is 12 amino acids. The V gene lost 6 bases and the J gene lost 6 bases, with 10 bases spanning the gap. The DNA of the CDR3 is TGTGCCAGCAGTCGGTCTAGCGATACGCAGTATTTT. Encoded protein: CASSRSSDTQYF.

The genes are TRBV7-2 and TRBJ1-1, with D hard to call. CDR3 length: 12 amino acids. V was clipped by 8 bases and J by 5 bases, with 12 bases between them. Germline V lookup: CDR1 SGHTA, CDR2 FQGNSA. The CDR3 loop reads CASVVGGTEAFF. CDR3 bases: TGTGCCAGCGTGGTGGGTGGAACTGAAGCTTTCTTT.

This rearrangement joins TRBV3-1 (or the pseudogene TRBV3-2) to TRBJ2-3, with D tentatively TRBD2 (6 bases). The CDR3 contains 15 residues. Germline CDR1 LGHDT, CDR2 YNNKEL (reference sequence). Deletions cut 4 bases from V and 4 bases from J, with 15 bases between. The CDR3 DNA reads TGTGCCAGCAGCCCCGCGGCTAGCGATTCAGATACGCAGTATTTT. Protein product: CASSPAASDSDTQYF.

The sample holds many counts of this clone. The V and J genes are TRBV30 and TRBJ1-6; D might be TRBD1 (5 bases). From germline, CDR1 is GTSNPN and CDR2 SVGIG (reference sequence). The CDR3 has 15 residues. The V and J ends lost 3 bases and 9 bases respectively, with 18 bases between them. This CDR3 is CAWSQGLERGSPLHF. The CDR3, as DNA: TGTGCCTGGAGCCAGGGACTGGAAAGGGGTTCACCCCTCCACTTT.

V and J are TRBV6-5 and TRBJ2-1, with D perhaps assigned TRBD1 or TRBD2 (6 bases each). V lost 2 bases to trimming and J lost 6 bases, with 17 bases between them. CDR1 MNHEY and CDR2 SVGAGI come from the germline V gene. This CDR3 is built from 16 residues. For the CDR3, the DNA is TGTGCCAGCAGTTACCGGGCGGGACATTCTGGCAATGAGCAGTTCTTC. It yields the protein CASSYRAGHSGNEQFF.

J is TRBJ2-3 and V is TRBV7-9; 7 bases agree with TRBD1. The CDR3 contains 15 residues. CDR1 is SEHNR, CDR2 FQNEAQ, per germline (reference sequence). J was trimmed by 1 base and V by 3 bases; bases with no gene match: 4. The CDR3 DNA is TGTGCCAGCAGCTTCGGCGGACAGGGCACAGATACGCAGTATTTT. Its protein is CASSFGGQGTDTQYF.

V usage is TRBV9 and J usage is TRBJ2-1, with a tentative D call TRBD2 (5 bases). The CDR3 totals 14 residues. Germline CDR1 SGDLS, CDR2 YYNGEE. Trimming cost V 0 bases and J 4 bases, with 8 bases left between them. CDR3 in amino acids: CASSVGGRYNEQFF. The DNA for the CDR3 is TGTGCCAGCAGCGTAGGCGGGCGGTACAATGAGCAGTTCTTC.